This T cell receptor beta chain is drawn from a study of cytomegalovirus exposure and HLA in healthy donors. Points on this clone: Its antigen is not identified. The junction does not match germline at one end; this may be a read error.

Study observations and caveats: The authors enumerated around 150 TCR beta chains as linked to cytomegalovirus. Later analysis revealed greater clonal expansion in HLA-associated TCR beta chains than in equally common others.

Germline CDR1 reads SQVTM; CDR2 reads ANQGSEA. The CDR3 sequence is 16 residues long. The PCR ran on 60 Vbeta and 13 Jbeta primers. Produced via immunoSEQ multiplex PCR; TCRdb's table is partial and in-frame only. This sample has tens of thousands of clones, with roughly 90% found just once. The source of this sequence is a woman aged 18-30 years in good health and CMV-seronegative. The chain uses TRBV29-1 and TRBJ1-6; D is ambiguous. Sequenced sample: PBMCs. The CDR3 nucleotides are TGCAGCGTTGTCCCCCCCGGGAGCTCCTATAATTCCCCCCTCCACTTT. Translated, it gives CSVVPPGSSYNSPLHF.